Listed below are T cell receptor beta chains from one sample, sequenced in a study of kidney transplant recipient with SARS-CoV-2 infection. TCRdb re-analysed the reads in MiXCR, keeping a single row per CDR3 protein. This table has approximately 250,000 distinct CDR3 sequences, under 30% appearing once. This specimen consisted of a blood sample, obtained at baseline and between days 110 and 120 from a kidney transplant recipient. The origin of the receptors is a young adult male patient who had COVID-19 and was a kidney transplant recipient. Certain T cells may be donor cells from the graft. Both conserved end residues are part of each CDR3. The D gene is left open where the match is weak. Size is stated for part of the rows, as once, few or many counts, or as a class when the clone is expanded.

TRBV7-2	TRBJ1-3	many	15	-	TGTGCCAGCAGCCCGGGGAGCTCGGATGGAAACACCATATATTTT	CASSPGSSDGNTIYF
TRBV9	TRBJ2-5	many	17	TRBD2	TGTGCCAGCAGCGTAGTTTCGTGGATAGCGGGAATGGAGACCCAGTACTTC	CASSVVSWIAGMETQYF
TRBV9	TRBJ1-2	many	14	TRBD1	TGTGCCAGCAGCGACAACTCCGGGACAGCAGGCTACACCTTC	CASSDNSGTAGYTF
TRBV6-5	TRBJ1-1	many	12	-	TGTGCCAGCAGTTTTACGTCCGGAGAAGCTTTCTTT	CASSFTSGEAFF
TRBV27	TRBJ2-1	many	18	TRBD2	TGTGCCAGCAGTTTACTGGATCCTTTAGCGGGGAGAGCGTGGGAGCAGTTCTTC	CASSLLDPLAGRAWEQFF
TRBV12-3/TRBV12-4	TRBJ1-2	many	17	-	TGTGCCAGCAGTACTGCCACCACAGCAGGAAAGACCTATGGCTACACCTTC	CASSTATTAGKTYGYTF
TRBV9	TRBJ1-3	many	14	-	TGTGCCAGCAGCGTAGATATCGCTGGAAACACCATATATTTT	CASSVDIAGNTIYF
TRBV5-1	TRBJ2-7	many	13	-	TGCGCCAGCAGCTTGACAGACTCCTACGAGCAGTACTTC	CASSLTDSYEQYF
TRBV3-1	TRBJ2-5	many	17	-	TGTGCCAGCAGCCGTAGGGCTCCCATTTCTTTCTCTGAGACCCAGTACTTC	CASSRRAPISFSETQYF
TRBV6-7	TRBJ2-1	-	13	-	TGTGCCAGCAGCCTATATGCCTACAATGAGCAGTTCTTC	CASSLYAYNEQFF
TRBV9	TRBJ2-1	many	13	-	TGTGCCAGCAGCGTAGATTTACCCAATGAGCAGTTCTTC	CASSVDLPNEQFF
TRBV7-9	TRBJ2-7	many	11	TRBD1	TGTGCCAGCAGAGAGGGGGCCGAGCAGTACTTC	CASREGAEQYF
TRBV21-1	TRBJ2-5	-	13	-	TGTACCAGCAGCGAACCCCCTACAGAGACCCAGTACTTC	CTSSEPPTETQYF
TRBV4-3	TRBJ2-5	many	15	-	TGCGCCAGCAGCCAGGAGAGGGGTAACCAAGAGACCCAGTACTTC	CASSQERGNQETQYF
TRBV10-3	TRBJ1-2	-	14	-	TGTGTCATCAGTGACTGGGAGACTACTATGGGCTACACCTTC	CVISDWETTMGYTF
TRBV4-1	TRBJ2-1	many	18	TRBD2	TGCGCCAGCAGCCAAGATACGGTAGCGGGAGGGCTGAGGAATGAGCAGTTCTTC	CASSQDTVAGGLRNEQFF
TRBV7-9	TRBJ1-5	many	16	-	TGTGCCAGCAGCTTAGCGGCGGACAATTTGGGGCAGCCCCAGCATTTT	CASSLAADNLGQPQHF
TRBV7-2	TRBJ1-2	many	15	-	TGTGCCAGCAGCTACGAGGGGAAAGCTAACTATGGCTACACCTTC	CASSYEGKANYGYTF
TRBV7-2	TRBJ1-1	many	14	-	TGTGCCAGCAGCTTTAGTCAGGCGAACACTGAAGCTTTCTTT	CASSFSQANTEAFF
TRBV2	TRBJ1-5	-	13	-	TGTGCCAGCAGTCGCGATGGCAATCGGCCCCAGCATTTT	CASSRDGNRPQHF
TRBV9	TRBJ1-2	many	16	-	TGTGCCAGCACGTCTGGGTACTCAAGAAAGACCTATGGCTACACCTTC	CASTSGYSRKTYGYTF
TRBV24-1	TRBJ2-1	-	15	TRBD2	TGTGCCACCAGTGAGAGGACTAGCGGTTCCAATGAGCAGTTCTTC	CATSERTSGSNEQFF
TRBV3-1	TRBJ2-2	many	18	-	TGTGCCAGCAGCTATGGCAGTCCCATTTCAGGCTTGACCGGGGAGCTGTTTTTT	CASSYGSPISGLTGELFF
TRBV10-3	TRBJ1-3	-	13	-	TGTGCCATGTCAGGGGTCACTGGAAACACCATATATTTT	CAMSGVTGNTIYF
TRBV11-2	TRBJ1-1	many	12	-	TGTGCCAGCAGGTACAGGGACCCTGAAGCTTTCTTT	CASRYRDPEAFF
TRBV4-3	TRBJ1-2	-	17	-	TGCGCCAGCAGCTCCACCGAAGGACGTCGAAAGACCTATGGCTACACCTTC	CASSSTEGRRKTYGYTF
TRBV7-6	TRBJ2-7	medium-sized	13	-	TGTGCCAGCAGCGCGGGACAGAGCTACGAGCAGTACTTC	CASSAGQSYEQYF
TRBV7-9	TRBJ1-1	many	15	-	TGTGCCAGCAGCTTATTTTTACATACGAACACTGAAGCTTTCTTT	CASSLFLHTNTEAFF
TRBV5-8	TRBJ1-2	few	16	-	TGTGCCAGCATTCCATATCATCCACGAAAGACCTATGGCTACACCTTC	CASIPYHPRKTYGYTF
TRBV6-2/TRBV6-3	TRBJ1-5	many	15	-	TGTGCCAGCAGTTACTCGACGGCGCGGCAGGGGCCCCAGCATTTT	CASSYSTARQGPQHF
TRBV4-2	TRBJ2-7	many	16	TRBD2	TGTGCCAGCAGCAGCCTAGGTCGGGAGGCCTCCTACGAGCAGTACTTC	CASSSLGREASYEQYF
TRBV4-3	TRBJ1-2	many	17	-	TGCGCCAGCAGCTGTGCCCAAGGACGTCGAAAGACCTATGGCTACACCTTC	CASSCAQGRRKTYGYTF
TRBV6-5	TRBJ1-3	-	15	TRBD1	TGTGCCAGCAGAAGAGACAGGGATTCTGAAAACACCATATATTTT	CASRRDRDSENTIYF
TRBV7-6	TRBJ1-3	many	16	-	TGTGCCAGCAGCTCGTCTCTAGTTTCTGCTGGAAACACCATATATTTT	CASSSSLVSAGNTIYF
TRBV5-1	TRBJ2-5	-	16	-	TGCACCAGCAGCTTGTATTCCACAGGGTACCAAGAGACCCAGTACTTC	CTSSLYSTGYQETQYF
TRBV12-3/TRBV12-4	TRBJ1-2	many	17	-	TGTGCCAGCAGTAATCGCAGCACAGCAGGAAAGACCTATGGCTACACCTTC	CASSNRSTAGKTYGYTF
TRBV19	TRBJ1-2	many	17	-	TGTGCCAGTAGTGACCTCTGGACAAATCGAAAGACCTATGGCTACACCTTC	CASSDLWTNRKTYGYTF
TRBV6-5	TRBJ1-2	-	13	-	TGTGCCGGCAGTCTAAGGGGGATCGGTGGCTACACCTTC	CAGSLRGIGGYTF
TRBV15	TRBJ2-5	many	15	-	TGTGCCACCAGCAGGGGGACACAGGGTGGAGAGACCCAGTACTTC	CATSRGTQGGETQYF
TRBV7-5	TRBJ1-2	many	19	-	-	CISVPESTLEVGKTYGYTF
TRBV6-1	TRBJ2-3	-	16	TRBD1	TGTGCCAGCAGTGAAGGGACAGGGACGAACCGGGATACGCAGTATTTT	CASSEGTGTNRDTQYF
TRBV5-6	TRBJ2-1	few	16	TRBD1	TGTGCCAGCAGCTTGGTCGGGACAGGGTTCCAGAATGAGCAGTTCTTC	CASSLVGTGFQNEQFF
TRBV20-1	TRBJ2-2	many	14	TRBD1	TGCAGTGCTGGAAGGACAGGGGCGTCCGGGGAGCTGTTTTTT	CSAGRTGASGELFF
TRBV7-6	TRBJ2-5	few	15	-	TGTGCCAGCAGCTTAGAAATTGCGATTCAAGAGACCCAGTACTTC	CASSLEIAIQETQYF
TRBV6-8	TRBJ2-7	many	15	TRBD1	TGTGCCAGCAGGCTACTGGACAGGGGGAACTACGAGCAGTACTTC	CASRLLDRGNYEQYF
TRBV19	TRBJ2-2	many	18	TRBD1	TGTGCCAGTAGTCCCGGCACAGGGGATCCTGGGGACACCGGGGAGCTGTTTTTT	CASSPGTGDPGDTGELFF
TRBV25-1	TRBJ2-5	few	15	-	TGTGCCAGCAGTGAATCTGTGTTTAGACAAGAGACCCAGTACTTC	CASSESVFRQETQYF
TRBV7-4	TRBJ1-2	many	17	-	TGTGCCAGCAGCTTACGAGTTTCAGCTCGAAAGACCTATGGCTACACCTTC	CASSLRVSARKTYGYTF
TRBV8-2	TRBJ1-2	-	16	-	TGTGGCAGTACGAAGTGTGATAGCCGAAAGACCTATGGCTACACCTTC	CGSTKCDSRKTYGYTF
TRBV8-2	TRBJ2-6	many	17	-	TGTGGCATCACGACTAGGATAACACAAAGTCGGGCCAACGTCCTGACTTTC	CGITTRITQSRANVLTF
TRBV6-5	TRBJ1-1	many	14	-	TGTGCCAGCAGGGGGGTGGGGAGTCGGACTGAAGCTTTCTTT	CASRGVGSRTEAFF
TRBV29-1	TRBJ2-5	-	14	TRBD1	TGCAGCGTTCAACAGGGGACGGTCCGAGAGACTCAGTACTTC	CSVQQGTVRETQYF
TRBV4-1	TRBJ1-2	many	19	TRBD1	TGCGCCAGCAGCCAAGAGGGGGTCCCCGGGACAGGTACTGAAGCTGGCTACACCTTC	CASSQEGVPGTGTEAGYTF
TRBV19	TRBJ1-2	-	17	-	TGTGCCAGTAGTTTCTTTTTGACAAATCGAAAGACCTATGGCTACACCTTC	CASSFFLTNRKTYGYTF
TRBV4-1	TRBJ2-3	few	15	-	TGCGCCAGCAGCCAAGACGGGAAGCGCGGAGATACGCAGTATTTT	CASSQDGKRGDTQYF
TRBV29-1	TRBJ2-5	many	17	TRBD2	TGCAGCGTTGAAGATCTCCCTGGACTAGCGGGAGGAGAGACCCAGTACTTC	CSVEDLPGLAGGETQYF
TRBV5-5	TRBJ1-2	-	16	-	TGTACCAGCCCCACGGCTGTCTCGCGAAAGACCTATGGCTACACCTTC	CTSPTAVSRKTYGYTF